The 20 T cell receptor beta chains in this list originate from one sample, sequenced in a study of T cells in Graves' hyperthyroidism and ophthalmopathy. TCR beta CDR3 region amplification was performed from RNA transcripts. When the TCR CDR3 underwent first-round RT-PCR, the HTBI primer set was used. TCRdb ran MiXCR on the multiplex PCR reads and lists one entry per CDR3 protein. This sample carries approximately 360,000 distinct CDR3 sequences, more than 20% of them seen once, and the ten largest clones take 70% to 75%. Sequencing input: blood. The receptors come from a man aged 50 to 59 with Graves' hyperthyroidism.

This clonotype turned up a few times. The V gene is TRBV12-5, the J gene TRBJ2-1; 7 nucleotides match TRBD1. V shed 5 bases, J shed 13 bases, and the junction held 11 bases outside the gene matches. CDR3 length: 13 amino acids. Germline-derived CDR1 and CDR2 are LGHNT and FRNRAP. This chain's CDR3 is CASGALQGSPQFF. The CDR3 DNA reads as TGTGCTAGTGGTGCCCTACAGGGGTCCCCTCAGTTCTTC. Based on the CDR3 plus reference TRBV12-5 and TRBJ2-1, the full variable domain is DARVTQTPRHKVTEMGQEVTMRCQPILGHNTVFWYRQTMMQGLELLAYFRNRAPLDDSGMPKDRFSAEMPDATLATLKIQPSEPRDSAVYFCASGALQGSPQFFGPGTRLTVL.

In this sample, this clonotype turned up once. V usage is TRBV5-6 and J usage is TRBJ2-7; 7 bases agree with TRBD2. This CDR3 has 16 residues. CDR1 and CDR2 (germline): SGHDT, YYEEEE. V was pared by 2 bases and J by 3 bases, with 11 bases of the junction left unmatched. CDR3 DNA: TGTGCCAGCAGCTTAATCGCCGGGGGAGGGAGCTACGAGCAGTACTTC. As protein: CASSLIAGGGSYEQYF.

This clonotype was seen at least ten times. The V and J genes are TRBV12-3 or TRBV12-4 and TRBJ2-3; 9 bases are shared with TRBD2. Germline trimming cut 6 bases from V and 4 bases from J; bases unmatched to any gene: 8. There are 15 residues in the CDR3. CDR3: CASSPAGGEADTQYF. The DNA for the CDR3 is TGTGCCAGCAGCCCAGCGGGAGGCGAGGCAGATACGCAGTATTTT.

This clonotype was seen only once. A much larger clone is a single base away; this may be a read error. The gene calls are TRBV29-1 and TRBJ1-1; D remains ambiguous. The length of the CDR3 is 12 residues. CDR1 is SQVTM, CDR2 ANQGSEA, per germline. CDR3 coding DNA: TGCGGCGTTGAAGGGTGGGCAGATGAAGCTTTCTTT. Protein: CGVEGWADEAFF.

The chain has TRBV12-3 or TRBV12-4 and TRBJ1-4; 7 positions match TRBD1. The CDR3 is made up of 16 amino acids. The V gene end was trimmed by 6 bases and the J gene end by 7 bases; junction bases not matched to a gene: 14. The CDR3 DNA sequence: TGTGCCAGCAGCCCCCCGGGGGCCCAGGGGGGTGAAAAACTGTTTTTT. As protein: CASSPPGAQGGEKLFF.

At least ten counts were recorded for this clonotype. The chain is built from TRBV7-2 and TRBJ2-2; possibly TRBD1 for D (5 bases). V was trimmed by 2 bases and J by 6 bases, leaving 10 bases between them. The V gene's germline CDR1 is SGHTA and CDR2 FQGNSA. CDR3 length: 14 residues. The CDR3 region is CASSLQGSAGELFF. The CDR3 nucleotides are TGTGCCAGCAGCTTACAGGGATCGGCCGGGGAGCTGTTTTTT.

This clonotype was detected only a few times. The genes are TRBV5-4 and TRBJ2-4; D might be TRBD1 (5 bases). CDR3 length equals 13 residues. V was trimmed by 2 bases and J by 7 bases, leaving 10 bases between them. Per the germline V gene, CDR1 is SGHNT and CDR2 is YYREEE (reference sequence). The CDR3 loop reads CASSLEGVNIQYF. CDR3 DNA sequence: TGTGCCAGCAGCTTAGAAGGGGTCAACATTCAGTACTTC.

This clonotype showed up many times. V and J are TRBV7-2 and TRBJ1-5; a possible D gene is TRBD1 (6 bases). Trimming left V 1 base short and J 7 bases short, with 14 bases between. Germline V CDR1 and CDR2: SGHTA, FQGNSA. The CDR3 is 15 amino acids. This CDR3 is CASSLVGGRRQPQHF. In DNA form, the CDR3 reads TGTGCCAGCAGCTTAGTAGGGGGTAGGCGGCAGCCCCAGCATTTT.

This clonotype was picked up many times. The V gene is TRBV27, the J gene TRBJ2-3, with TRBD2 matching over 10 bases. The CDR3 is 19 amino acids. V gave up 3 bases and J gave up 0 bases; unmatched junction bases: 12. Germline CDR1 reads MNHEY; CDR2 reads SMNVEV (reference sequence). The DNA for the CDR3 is TGTGCCAGCAGTTTCTTTAGCATCCTTAGCGGGAGGAGCACAGATACGCAGTATTTT. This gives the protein CASSFFSILSGRSTDTQYF.

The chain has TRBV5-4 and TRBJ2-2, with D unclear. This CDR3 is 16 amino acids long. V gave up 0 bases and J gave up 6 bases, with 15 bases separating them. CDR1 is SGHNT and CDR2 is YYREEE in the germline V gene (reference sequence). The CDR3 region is CASSLDGISRPGELFF. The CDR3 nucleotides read TGTGCCAGCAGCTTGGACGGCATTTCCAGGCCCGGGGAGCTGTTTTTT.

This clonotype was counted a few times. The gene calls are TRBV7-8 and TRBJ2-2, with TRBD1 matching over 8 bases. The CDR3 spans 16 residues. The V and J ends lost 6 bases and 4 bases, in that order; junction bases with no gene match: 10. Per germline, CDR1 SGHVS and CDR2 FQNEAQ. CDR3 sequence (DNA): TGTGCCAGCAGACCCGACAGGGGTCGGTCCACCGGGGAGCTGTTTTTT. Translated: CASRPDRGRSTGELFF.

CDR3 coding DNA: TGTGCCAGCAGCTATGTGAAAGGGAGTGATTCGTATTACGAGCAGTACTTC. Amino acid sequence: CASSYVKGSDSYYEQYF. This chain links TRBV28 with TRBJ2-7, with D perhaps matching TRBD2 (5 bases). This CDR3 spans 17 amino acids. From germline, CDR1 is MDHEN and CDR2 SYDVKM. Trimming took off 6 bases at V and 4 bases at J, with 25 bases between the two ends.

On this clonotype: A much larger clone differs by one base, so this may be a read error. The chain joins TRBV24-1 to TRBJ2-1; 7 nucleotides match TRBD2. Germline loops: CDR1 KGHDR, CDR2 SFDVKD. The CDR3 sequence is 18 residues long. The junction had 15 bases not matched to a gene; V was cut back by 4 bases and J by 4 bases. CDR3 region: CATSETTSARGKYNEQFF. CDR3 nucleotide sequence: TGTGCCACCAGTGAAACCACTAGCGCTCGGGGGAAATACAATGAGCAGTTCTTC.

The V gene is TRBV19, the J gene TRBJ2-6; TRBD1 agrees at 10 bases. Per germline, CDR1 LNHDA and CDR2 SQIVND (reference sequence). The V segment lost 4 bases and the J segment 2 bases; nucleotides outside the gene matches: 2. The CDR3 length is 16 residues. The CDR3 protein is CASSTGTGAGANVLTF. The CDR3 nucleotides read TGTGCCAGTAGTACTGGGACAGGGGCTGGGGCCAACGTCCTGACTTTC.

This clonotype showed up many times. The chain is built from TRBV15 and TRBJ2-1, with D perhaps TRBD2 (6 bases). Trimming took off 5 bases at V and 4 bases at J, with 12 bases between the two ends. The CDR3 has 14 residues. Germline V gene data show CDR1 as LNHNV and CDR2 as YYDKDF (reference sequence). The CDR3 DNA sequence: TGTGCCACCAGCTCGCAACGGGGGTACAATGAGCAGTTCTTC. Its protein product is CATSSQRGYNEQFF.

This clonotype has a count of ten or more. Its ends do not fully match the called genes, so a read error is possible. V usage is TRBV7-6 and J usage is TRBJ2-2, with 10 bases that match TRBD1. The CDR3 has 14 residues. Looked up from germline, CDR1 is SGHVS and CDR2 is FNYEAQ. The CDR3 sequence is CASSRDRGTGELFF. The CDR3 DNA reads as TGCGCCAGCAGTCGGGACAGGGGCACCGGGGAGCTGTTTTTT. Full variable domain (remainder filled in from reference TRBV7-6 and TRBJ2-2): GAGVSQSPRYKVTKRGQDVALRCDPISGHVSLYWYRQALGQGPEFLTYFNYEAQQDKSGLPNDRFSAERPEGSISTLTIQRTEQRDSAMYRCASSRDRGTGELFFGEGSRLTVL.

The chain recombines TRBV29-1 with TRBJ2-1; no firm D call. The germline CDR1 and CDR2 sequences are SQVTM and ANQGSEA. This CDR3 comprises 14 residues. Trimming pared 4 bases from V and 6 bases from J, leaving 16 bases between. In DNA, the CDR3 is TGCAGCGTTGGTCTCGCGTGGGCACTCAATGAGCAGTTCTTC. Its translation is CSVGLAWALNEQFF.

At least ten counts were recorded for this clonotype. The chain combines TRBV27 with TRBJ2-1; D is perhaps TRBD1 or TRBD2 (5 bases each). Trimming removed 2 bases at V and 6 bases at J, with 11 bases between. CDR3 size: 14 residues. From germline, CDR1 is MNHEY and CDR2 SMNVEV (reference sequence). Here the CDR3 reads CASSLRGASNEQFF. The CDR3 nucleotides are TGTGCCAGCAGTTTACGAGGGGCGAGCAATGAGCAGTTCTTC.

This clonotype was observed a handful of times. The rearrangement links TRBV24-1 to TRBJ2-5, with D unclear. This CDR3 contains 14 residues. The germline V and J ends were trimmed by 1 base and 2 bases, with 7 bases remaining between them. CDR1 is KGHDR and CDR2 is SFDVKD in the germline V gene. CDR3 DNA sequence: TGTGCCACCAGTGATTTTTCCGGGCAAGAGACCCAGTACTTC. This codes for CATSDFSGQETQYF.

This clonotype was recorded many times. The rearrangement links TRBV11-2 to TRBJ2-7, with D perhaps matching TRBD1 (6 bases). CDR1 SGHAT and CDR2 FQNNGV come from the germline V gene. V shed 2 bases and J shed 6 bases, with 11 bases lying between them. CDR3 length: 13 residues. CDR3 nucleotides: TGTGCCAGCAGCTTAAACAGGGCGGGCGAGCAGTACTTC. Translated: CASSLNRAGEQYF.